The 32 T cell receptor beta chains below come from one sample, sequenced in a study of long-term antiretroviral therapy in people with HIV. Investigators performed immunoSEQ version v3.0 at survey level. The table came from immunoSEQ multiplex PCR; TCRdb's copy has only in-frame clones and leaves some out. In the table there are about 34,000 clones, 83% of which are singletons. Sequencing was performed on unsorted PBMCs, taken 0.4 years before starting antiretroviral therapy. The receptors here all came from a man between 18 and 29 years old with HIV.

The rearrangement uses TRBV21-1 and TRBJ1-2; the D call TRBD1 from the table was never checked on the DNA. TRBV21-1 is a pseudogene locus. CDR3 length equals 15 residues. For the CDR3, the DNA is TGTGCCAGCAGAGAGTCCGGGACAGGGTTTCTCGGCTACACCTTC. Translation gives CASRESGTGFLGYTF.

The chain joins TRBV7-9 to TRBJ1-1; D remains unclear. The CDR3 runs to 9 residues. Germline CDR1 SEHNR, CDR2 FQNEAQ (reference sequence). V was pared by 8 bases and J by 4 bases, with 2 bases between. The CDR3 nucleotides read TGTGCCAGCGGCACTGAAGCTTTCTTT. Translated, it gives CASGTEAFF.

V gene TRBV13 combines with J gene TRBJ2-1, with a weak D call TRBD2 (5 bases). V was trimmed by 5 bases and J by 10 bases, leaving 12 bases between them. CDR1 and CDR2 from the germline V gene are PRHDT and FYEKMQ (reference sequence). The CDR3 is 12 amino acids. Written as DNA, the CDR3 is TGTGCCAGCAGCCCACCGACGGGAGAGCAGTTCTTC. Translated: CASSPPTGEQFF.

This rearrangement joins TRBV4-1 to TRBJ2-1; 9 bases are shared with TRBD1. CDR1 MGHRA and CDR2 YSYEKL come from the germline V gene. V was clipped by 4 bases and J by 6 bases; unmatched bases: 7. CDR3 length equals 15 residues. The DNA for the CDR3 is TGCGCCAGCAGCCCCCGACCGGGACAGGGCAATGAGCAGTTCTTC. Its translation is CASSPRPGQGNEQFF.

This chain joins TRBV30 and TRBJ2-7; TRBD1 agrees at 9 bases. The CDR3 consists of 18 residues. V shed 0 bases, J shed 3 bases, and the junction held 15 bases outside the gene matches. From germline, CDR1 is GTSNPN and CDR2 SVGIG (reference sequence). The CDR3 DNA follows: TGTGCCTGGAGTGTTACCTCCCCCCGACAGGGGGTGGGCTACGAGCAGTACTTC. Protein product: CAWSVTSPRQGVGYEQYF.

This clone turned up a few times. The chain combines TRBV10-1 with TRBJ1-2; possible D gene TRBD1, 6 bases. Germline loops: CDR1 WNHNN, CDR2 SYGVQD (reference sequence). V lost 2 bases to trimming and J lost 6 bases, with 10 bases between them. This CDR3 spans 13 amino acids. The chain's CDR3 is CASSENQGHGYTF. CDR3 in DNA: TGCGCCAGCAGTGAGAACCAGGGGCATGGCTACACCTTC.

V is TRBV10-3 and J is TRBJ2-4; no clear D. CDR1 is ENHRY and CDR2 is SYGVKD in the germline V gene. V lost 4 bases, J lost 7 bases, and 11 bases lay in between. The CDR3 consists of 13 residues. The CDR3 loop reads CAISVPDWNIQYF. For the CDR3, the DNA is TGTGCCATCAGTGTACCCGATTGGAACATTCAGTACTTC.

The rearrangement links TRBV25-1 to TRBJ1-2, with a weak D call TRBD1 (5 bases). The CDR3 sequence is 13 residues long. V lost 4 bases to trimming and J lost 3 bases, with 9 bases between them. The germline CDR1 and CDR2 sequences are MGHDK and SYGVNS. This chain's CDR3 is CASSARGDYGYTF. For the CDR3, the DNA is TGTGCCAGCAGTGCGAGGGGCGACTATGGCTACACCTTC.

The J gene is TRBJ2-7, the V gene TRBV9, with D possibly TRBD1 on 6 matching bases. Trimming took off 0 bases at V and 2 bases at J, with 27 bases between the two ends. Germline CDR1 SGDLS, CDR2 YYNGEE. The CDR3 consists of 20 residues. The CDR3 bases are TGTGCCAGCAGCGTAGCCCCCCAGGGGTCCTGGGCGGGCCGACCCTACGAGCAGTACTTC. This encodes CASSVAPQGSWAGRPYEQYF.

The chain carries TRBV11-3 and TRBJ2-5, with D hard to call. The CDR3 length is 15 residues. The germline V gene encodes CDR1 SGHNT and CDR2 YENEEA. The V end was cut by 5 bases, the J end by 2 bases, with 15 bases between. CDR3 nucleotide sequence: TGTGCCAGCAGCACCTGGAGTGAGAAGCAAGAGACCCAGTACTTC. It translates to CASSTWSEKQETQYF.

The genes are TRBV5-1 and TRBJ1-5; D uncertain. V lost 4 bases to trimming and J lost 5 bases, with 16 bases between them. This CDR3 comprises 15 residues. Germline V CDR1 and CDR2: SGHRS, YFSETQ. The CDR3 reads CASSLANVVDQPQHF. In DNA, the CDR3 is TGCGCCAGCAGCCTGGCCAACGTAGTAGATCAGCCCCAGCATTTT.

The rearrangement joins TRBV30 to TRBJ2-5; D not resolved. This CDR3 has 12 amino acids. V lost 4 bases to trimming and J lost 5 bases, with 11 bases between them. Per the germline V gene, CDR1 is GTSNPN and CDR2 is SVGIG (reference sequence). Here the CDR3 DNA reads TGTGCCTGGACTCCCTTGGAGGAGACCCAGTACTTC. Translating it yields CAWTPLEETQYF.

A word on this clone: One end of the junction does not line up with germline, which may come from a read error. This chain links TRBV13 with TRBJ1-5, with D uncertain. The V gene's germline CDR1 is PRHDT and CDR2 FYEKMQ (reference sequence). The CDR3 contains 13 residues. In nucleotides, the CDR3 is TGTGCCAGCAGCCTAGGTAGCAATCAGCCCCAGCATTTT. Translating gives CASSLGSNQPQHF.

This clone has only a few counts. The V gene is TRBV20-1, the J gene TRBJ1-2; 7 bases map to TRBD1. The germline V gene has CDR1 DFQATT and CDR2 SNEGSKA (reference sequence). There are 10 residues in the CDR3. CDR3 region: CSPDRNGYTF. The CDR3 DNA follows: TGCAGCCCGGACAGGAATGGCTACACCTTC.

This clone came up once. The chain couples TRBV5-4 to TRBJ1-2, with a weak D call TRBD1 (6 bases). CDR1 SGHNT and CDR2 YYREEE come from the germline V gene (reference sequence). V lost 4 bases and J 1 base, leaving 14 bases between the germline ends. The CDR3 extends over 15 amino acids. The CDR3 here is CASSGRGYFNYGYTF. The CDR3 DNA reads TGTGCCAGCAGCGGAAGGGGGTATTTTAACTATGGCTACACCTTC.

The chain couples TRBV6-5 to TRBJ2-2; either TRBD1 or TRBD2 may fit D (5 bases each). The CDR3 contains 14 residues. Per the germline V gene, CDR1 is MNHEY and CDR2 is SVGAGI. The V end was cut by 4 bases, the J end by 5 bases, with 11 bases between. This CDR3 is CASSWGRTTGELFF. CDR3 sequence (DNA): TGTGCCAGCAGTTGGGGCAGGACTACCGGGGAGCTGTTTTTT.

The genes are TRBV15 and TRBJ2-3; TRBD1 matches 9 bases. V shed 5 bases and J 5 bases; nucleotides not matched to a gene: 5. The CDR3 consists of 14 residues. Per the germline V gene, CDR1 is LNHNV and CDR2 is YYDKDF (reference sequence). The CDR3 sequence: CATSATGGGDTQYF. CDR3 bases: TGTGCCACCAGCGCAACAGGGGGCGGAGATACGCAGTATTTT.

With respect to this clone: The sample has other DNA sequences that encode this CDR3 too. The rearrangement links TRBV10-3 to TRBJ2-3; D gene uncertain. This CDR3 has 13 residues. The germline V and J ends were trimmed by 3 bases and 1 base, with 5 bases remaining between them. Per the germline V gene, CDR1 is ENHRY and CDR2 is SYGVKD. The CDR3 coding sequence is TGTGCCATCAGTGAAGTCGGCACAGATACGCAGTATTTT. It encodes CAISEVGTDTQYF.

This rearrangement joins TRBV7-9 to TRBJ2-7, with 14 bases lining up with TRBD2. V shed 3 bases, J shed 4 bases, and the junction held 14 bases outside the gene matches. Looked up from germline, CDR1 is SEHNR and CDR2 is FQNEAQ (reference sequence). The CDR3 consists of 19 residues. The CDR3 loop reads CASSFAWVTSGRAGYEQYF. The CDR3 region has the DNA TGTGCCAGCAGCTTTGCATGGGTGACTAGCGGGAGGGCCGGGTACGAGCAGTACTTC.

The V and J genes are TRBV7-9 and TRBJ1-4; 7 bases map to TRBD1. The CDR3 has 17 residues. With V trimmed by 0 bases and J by 8 bases, 12 bases remained unmatched. Germline V lookup: CDR1 SEHNR, CDR2 FQNEAQ (reference sequence). CDR3 residues: CASSLAWLRQGGEKLFF. The DNA for the CDR3 is TGTGCCAGCAGCTTAGCGTGGCTTCGACAGGGTGGGGAAAAACTGTTTTTT.

This sequence joins TRBV19 and TRBJ1-4; the D is unclear. Germline-derived CDR1 and CDR2 are LNHDA and SQIVND (reference sequence). This CDR3 has 14 residues. Trimming pared 5 bases from V and 2 bases from J, leaving 9 bases between. CDR3 residues: CASSWVGTNEKLFF. CDR3 nucleotide sequence: TGTGCCAGTAGTTGGGTAGGCACTAATGAAAAACTGTTTTTT.

The V call is TRBV7-6, the J call TRBJ1-1; D is unclear. This CDR3 contains 13 residues. V lost 5 bases and J lost 5, with 12 bases in between. Germline CDR1 SGHVS, CDR2 FNYEAQ. The CDR3 loop reads CASSQGMGTEAFF. CDR3 coding DNA: TGTGCCAGCAGCCAAGGGATGGGGACTGAAGCTTTCTTT.

V and J are TRBV27 and TRBJ2-7; the match to TRBD1 covers 11 bases. The length of the CDR3 is 18 residues. After removal of 5 bases from V and 2 bases from J, the junction contained 14 bases not matched to a gene. Germline V gene sequence: CDR1 MNHEY, CDR2 SMNVEV (reference sequence). The chain's CDR3 is CASSPAPLGQGVAYEQYF. The CDR3 DNA is TGTGCCAGCAGTCCCGCCCCCCTGGGACAGGGGGTAGCCTACGAGCAGTACTTC.

The chain is built from TRBV14 and TRBJ2-5; D uncertain. The germline gives CDR1 SGHDN, CDR2 FVKESK. The CDR3 is 13 residues long. V was trimmed by 3 bases and J by 5 bases, leaving 10 bases between them. CDR3 sequence reads: CASSQWGWETQYF. For the CDR3, the DNA is TGTGCCAGCAGCCAGTGGGGTTGGGAGACCCAGTACTTC.

The chain links TRBV19 to TRBJ2-5; D perhaps matches TRBD2 (5 bases). The CDR3 extends over 17 amino acids. CDR1 is LNHDA and CDR2 is SQIVND in the germline V gene (reference sequence). The V end was cut by 3 bases, the J end by 0 bases, with 17 bases between. The DNA for the CDR3 is TGTGCCAGTAGTATTTCGAGGGTTCCCTTGTACCAAGAGACCCAGTACTTC. Protein sequence: CASSISRVPLYQETQYF.

Concerning this clone: A read error may produce the germline difference seen at one junction end. DNA for the CDR3: TGTGCCAGCAGTGGTCGCGGGGCACAAGAGATCCAGTACTTC. Its protein is CASSGRGAQEIQYF. The rearrangement uses TRBV6-1 and TRBJ2-5; perhaps TRBD2 as D (6 bases). This CDR3 has 14 residues. The V gene's germline CDR1 is MNHNS and CDR2 SASEGT.

The genes are TRBV7-6 and TRBJ1-4, with 7 bases matching TRBD1. With 6 bases clipped from V and 8 bases from J, the junction kept 6 bases outside the gene matches. Germline V gene sequence: CDR1 SGHVS, CDR2 FNYEAQ. This CDR3 comprises 13 residues. DNA for the CDR3: TGTGCCAGCAGTGCGGGACAGAGGGAAAAACTGTTTTTT. Amino acids: CASSAGQREKLFF.

The rearrangement links TRBV30 to TRBJ1-6, with TRBD1 identical over 7 bases. CDR3 length: 15 amino acids. Trimming cost V 0 bases and J 10 bases; bases outside gene matches: 9. The germline CDR1 and CDR2 sequences are GTSNPN and SVGIG (reference sequence). In nucleotides, the CDR3 is TGTGCCTGGAGTGTTTTCACAGGGGAGGACTCACCCCTCCACTTT. Translated, it gives CAWSVFTGEDSPLHF.

This chain joins TRBV9 and TRBJ2-7; D unclear. This CDR3 has 17 residues. The ends were cut back, 0 bases at V and 0 bases at J, with 16 bases in the middle. In germline, CDR1 is SGDLS, CDR2 YYNGEE. CDR3 bases: TGTGCCAGCAGCGTAGTCCCACAGACCGTACCCTCCTACGAGCAGTACTTC. Protein product: CASSVVPQTVPSYEQYF.

The gene calls are TRBV27 and TRBJ1-3; D is unresolved. There are 17 residues in the CDR3. Germline V gene sequence: CDR1 MNHEY, CDR2 SMNVEV (reference sequence). V was trimmed by 4 bases and J by 3 bases, leaving 19 bases between them. The CDR3, as DNA: TGTGCCAGCAGTTCAACCCCAGGCGGAGTCAATGGAAACACCATATATTTT. Translation: CASSSTPGGVNGNTIYF.

The rearrangement links TRBV4-1 to TRBJ1-4, with D unresolved. This CDR3 has 16 residues. The V end was cut by 4 bases, the J end by 0 bases, with 12 bases between. Per germline, CDR1 MGHRA and CDR2 YSYEKL. CDR3 sequence (DNA): TGCGCCAGCAGCCGAGAAGGCAGCACAACTAATGAAAAACTGTTTTTT. It yields the protein CASSREGSTTNEKLFF.

The gene calls are TRBV15 and TRBJ2-2; the match to TRBD2 covers 8 bases. This CDR3 has 17 residues. Germline V gene data show CDR1 as LNHNV and CDR2 as YYDKDF (reference sequence). Trimming at V came to 3 bases and at J to 3 bases, leaving 9 bases not matched to a gene. The CDR3: CATSSPKAGDYTGELFF. The CDR3 nucleotides read TGTGCCACCAGCAGTCCTAAAGCGGGGGACTACACCGGGGAGCTGTTTTTT.